The subject of this entry is one T cell receptor (beta chain). The antigen remains unidentified. The data are from a study of OX40 agonist ivuxolimab in advanced cancers. Study-level information: Ivuxolimab, which is an agonistic anti-OX40 (CD134) antibody, was administered to the patients. Patients were dosed intravenously with ivuxolimab at 0.01 to 10 mg/kg every 2 weeks. Prior therapy, whether anti-PD-1, anti-PD-L1 or anti-CTLA-4, was allowed, and under 50% had some.

The CDR3 has 16 amino acids. V was clipped by 7 bases and J by 1 base, with 14 bases between them. Per the germline V gene, CDR1 is LNHDA and CDR2 is SQIVND (reference sequence). Profiling relied on immunoSEQ multiplex PCR, and the TCRdb table lists in-frame clones only, not all of them. Of fewer than 90,000 clones in the sample, about 91% were seen once. Findings and limits, study-wide: Averaging showed that CD8+ T cells had more expanded clones than CD4+ did.

This sequence joins TRBV19 and TRBJ2-6; D is undetermined. Here the sequenced sample was CD4+ or CD8+ T cells sorted from blood, taken in a trial of the OX40 agonist ivuxolimab. This TCR was recovered from an adult with an advanced solid tumor such as melanoma, head and neck, liver or kidney cancer. CDR3 amino acids: CASKSPADSGANVLTF. The DNA of the CDR3 is TGTGCCAGTAAAAGCCCCGCCGATTCTGGGGCCAACGTCCTGACTTTC.